The count of the clone carrying this T cell receptor (beta chain) is one. This entry is derived from a study of shared clonotypes between healthy human individuals. At the level of the study: The study drew on two women and three men aged 18 to 49 as donors.

Positive CCR7 selection of CD45RO-negative cells yielded the naive CD8 cells, and terminally differentiated effector memory CD45RA+ cells were excluded. The CDR3 length is 11 residues. The germline V gene has CDR1 SEHNR and CDR2 FQNEAQ (reference sequence). V shed 1 base and J shed 10 bases, with 5 bases lying between them. The method was immunoSEQ multiplex PCR; TCRdb's version includes in-frame clones alone and lacks a portion of them. The data show some 630,000 clones, approximately 96% seen once. The source material was naive CD8+ T cells sorted from blood. This chain uses TRBV7-9 with TRBJ2-1; D is undetermined. This TCR derives from a woman in her 30s in good health. Written as DNA, the CDR3 is TGTGCCAGCAGCTTAGGACACGAGCAGTTCTTC. It translates to CASSLGHEQFF.